The text below deals with one T cell receptor (beta chain). Antigen: not known. The CDR3 totals 15 residues. Germline-derived CDR1 and CDR2 are MGHRA and YSYEKL. Trimming stripped 3 bases from V and 2 bases from J, with 14 bases between. This record belongs to a study of OX40 agonist ivuxolimab in advanced cancers. At the level of the study: Patients were given ivuxolimab, an antibody that agonizes OX40 (CD134). Study-wide results and caveats: Expanded clones tended on average to be more numerous among CD8+ T cells than CD4+.

Method: immunoSEQ multiplex PCR; TCRdb's copy keeps in-frame clones and lacks some. This table holds 70,000 to 95,000 clones, over 75% found once. The clonotype originates from an adult with an advanced solid tumor such as melanoma, head and neck, liver or kidney cancer. Source: CD4+ or CD8+ T cells sorted from blood, taken in a trial of the OX40 agonist ivuxolimab. The chain couples TRBV4-1 to TRBJ2-7; possibly TRBD2 for D (5 bases). CDR3 in DNA: TGCGCCAGCAGCCAGGAGTGGGAGAGGACCTACGAGCAGTACTTC. Amino acid sequence: CASSQEWERTYEQYF.